These 18 T cell receptor beta chains share one sample of origin, sequenced in a study of CD8 T cells in ankylosing spondylitis. In TCRdb, the 5' RACE reads were re-called with MiXCR into one record per CDR3 protein. The sample has over 95,000 distinct CDR3 sequences; over 6.5% are singletons. Sample: blood, either unsorted or a sorted T cell fraction (not recorded which). Receptors originate from a male donor with ankylosing spondylitis or in good health (not recorded which).

This clonotype appeared many times. The chain couples TRBV20-1 to TRBJ2-5, with a weak D call TRBD1 (6 bases). Germline lookup yields CDR1 DFQATT and CDR2 SNEGSKA (reference sequence). V gave up 5 bases and J gave up 5 bases, with 15 bases separating them. The CDR3 totals 13 residues. The CDR3 spells CSALQGPGETQYF. The DNA for the CDR3 is TGCAGTGCTCTACAGGGACCGGGCGAGACCCAGTACTTC.

The table lists this clonotype with many counts. The rearrangement joins TRBV7-2 to TRBJ1-2; no definite D call. This CDR3 region has 15 residues. V lost 5 bases, J lost 7 bases, and 20 bases lay in between. CDR1 is SGHTA and CDR2 is FQGNSA in the germline V gene. In DNA, the CDR3 is TGTGCCAGCAGCGTCGACAATCCCGCGCTAACTGGCTACACCTTC. Its protein is CASSVDNPALTGYTF. Complete variable domain (other parts from reference TRBV7-2 and TRBJ1-2): GAGVSQSPSNKVTEKGKDVELRCDPISGHTALYWYRQSLGQGLEFLIYFQGNSAPDKSGLPSDRFSAERTGGSVSTLTIQRTQQEDSAVYLCASSVDNPALTGYTFGSGTRLTVV.

Many counts were recorded for this clonotype. This rearrangement joins TRBV14 to TRBJ2-5; 15 bases map to TRBD2. The CDR3 is 15 amino acids. V dropped 4 bases and J dropped 5; count of bases not matched to a gene: 2. From germline, CDR1 is SGHDN and CDR2 FVKESK. The CDR3 is CASSPGLAGGETQYF. CDR3 sequence (DNA): TGTGCCAGCAGCCCTGGACTAGCGGGAGGGGAGACCCAGTACTTC. The full variable domain, completed using reference TRBV14 and TRBJ2-5, is EAGVTQFPSHSVIEKGQTVTLRCDPISGHDNLYWYRRVMGKEIKFLLHFVKESKQDESGMPNNRFLAERTGGTYSTLKVQPAELEDSGVYFCASSPGLAGGETQYFGPGTRLLVL.

The CDR3 protein is CASSSRGLPQETQYF. In DNA form, the CDR3 reads TGTGCCAGCAGCTCTCGGGGGCTACCCCAAGAGACCCAGTACTTC. The chain has TRBV7-9 and TRBJ2-5, with D possibly called TRBD1 or TRBD2 (6 bases each). This CDR3 has 15 amino acids. Germline CDR1 reads SEHNR; CDR2 reads FQNEAQ (reference sequence). V was shortened by 4 bases and J by 1 base, with 13 bases between the two germline ends.

This clonotype was recorded at least ten times. The chain employs TRBV5-6 and TRBJ1-3; D uncertain. Trimming took off 4 bases at V and 0 bases at J, with 14 bases between the two ends. Germline CDR1 reads SGHDT; CDR2 reads YYEEEE. The CDR3 has 16 residues. In nucleotides, the CDR3 is TGTGCCAGCAGCCCGGGGAGCGCTTACTCTGGAAACACCATATATTTT. Protein: CASSPGSAYSGNTIYF. The full variable domain, rest sourced from reference TRBV5-6 and TRBJ1-3, is DAGVTQSPTHLIKTRGQQVTLRCSPKSGHDTVSWYQQALGQGPQFIFQYYEEEERQRGNFPDRFSGHQFPNYSSELNVNALLLGDSALYLCASSPGSAYSGNTIYFGEGSWLTVV.

This clonotype was counted ten times or more. The gene calls are TRBV4-3 and TRBJ2-1; no clear D. Germline V lookup: CDR1 LGHNA, CDR2 YSLEER. The V gene lost 0 bases and the J gene lost 12 bases, with 12 bases spanning the gap. CDR3 size: 13 residues. The CDR3 sequence: CASSQDFPVGQFF. The CDR3 coding sequence is TGCGCCAGCAGCCAAGATTTCCCCGTCGGGCAGTTCTTC.

This clonotype was observed at least ten times. The rearrangement uses TRBV3-1 and TRBJ1-2; unclear D gene. CDR1 is LGHDT and CDR2 is YNNKEL in the germline V gene (reference sequence). V lost 2 bases and J lost 8, with 18 bases in between. This CDR3 region has 15 residues. CDR3 sequence: CASSQRDTIAKGYTF. The DNA for the CDR3 is TGTGCCAGCAGCCAAAGGGATACCATAGCGAAAGGCTACACCTTC.

This clonotype was counted ten times or more. The chain recombines TRBV20-1 with TRBJ2-7, with TRBD2 matching 9 bases. The trim removed 4 bases at V and 2 bases at J, leaving 0 bases unmatched. CDR3 size: 12 residues. Germline CDR1 reads DFQATT; CDR2 reads SNEGSKA (reference sequence). The CDR3 DNA reads as TGCAGTGCTACTAGCGGGGCCTACGAGCAGTACTTC. Translated: CSATSGAYEQYF.

In its sample, this clonotype was seen many times. In DNA form, the CDR3 reads TGTGCCAGCAGTCCAGGACAGGGAAACCAAGAGACCCAGTACTTC. Translated: CASSPGQGNQETQYF. V and J are TRBV3-1 and TRBJ2-5; 8 bases fit TRBD1. After removal of 6 bases from V and 0 bases from J, the junction contained 6 bases not matched to a gene. The CDR3 loop spans 15 amino acids. Germline V lookup: CDR1 LGHDT, CDR2 YNNKEL (reference sequence).

The chain joins TRBV20-1 to TRBJ1-5; no reliable D call. In germline, CDR1 is DFQATT, CDR2 SNEGSKA (reference sequence). This CDR3 is 13 amino acids long. V gave up 2 bases and J gave up 4 bases, with 9 bases separating them. The CDR3: CSARRLGNQPQHF. The CDR3 DNA is TGCAGTGCTAGAAGGTTGGGAAATCAGCCCCAGCATTTT.

In this sample, this clonotype turned up many times. The chain employs TRBV12-3 or TRBV12-4 and TRBJ1-3; D unresolved. There are 11 residues in the CDR3. Trimming stripped 4 bases from V and 5 bases from J, with 3 bases between. CDR3 in DNA: TGTGCCAGCAGTTCCCGAAACACCATATATTTT. Translated: CASSSRNTIYF.

At least ten counts were recorded for this clonotype. This rearrangement joins TRBV13 to TRBJ2-4; 7 bases fit TRBD1. This CDR3 is 14 amino acids long. V lost 5 bases, J lost 9 bases, and 10 bases stayed unmatched. Germline-derived CDR1 and CDR2 are PRHDT and FYEKMQ (reference sequence). Here the CDR3 DNA reads TGTGCCAGCAGCATAAAGACAGGGTACGGCATTCAGTACTTC. This encodes CASSIKTGYGIQYF.

The rearrangement joins TRBV27 to TRBJ2-1, with 8 bases identical to TRBD1. Unmatched junction bases numbered 8, after V lost 5 bases and J lost 5 bases. Germline lookup yields CDR1 MNHEY and CDR2 SMNVEV (reference sequence). The CDR3 has 15 residues. The CDR3 region has the DNA TGTGCCAGCAGTCCCAGGGGGCCAACACACAATGAGCAGTTCTTC. Amino acid sequence: CASSPRGPTHNEQFF.

This clonotype was counted at least ten times. The chain carries TRBV6-1 and TRBJ2-7; tentatively, D is TRBD2 (5 bases). CDR3 length equals 15 residues. Trimming took 7 bases from V and 6 from J, leaving 22 bases between them. Germline assignment: CDR1 MNHNS and CDR2 SASEGT. The CDR3 loop is CASITTRSGFREQYF. CDR3 bases: TGTGCCAGCATCACAACTCGGTCGGGGTTTCGCGAGCAGTACTTC.

This clonotype was seen many times. This sequence joins TRBV6-5 and TRBJ1-2; 9 bases line up with TRBD1. Per germline, CDR1 MNHEY and CDR2 SVGAGI. V trimming: 0 bases; J trimming: 2 bases; junction bases outside the gene matches: 1. CDR3 size: 15 residues. The DNA for the CDR3 is TGTGCCAGCAGTTACTCGGGACAGGGAAACTATGGCTACACCTTC. This sequence encodes CASSYSGQGNYGYTF.

The gene calls are TRBV5-5 and TRBJ2-3; TRBD2 might be the D (5 bases). The V end was cut by 4 bases, the J end by 2 bases, with 14 bases between. CDR3 length equals 15 residues. In germline, CDR1 is SGHKS, CDR2 YYEKEE (reference sequence). The CDR3 nucleotides read TGTGCCAGCAGCCGTCCGAGGGAAACCACAGATACGCAGTATTTT. It yields the protein CASSRPRETTDTQYF.

Ten or more counts support this clonotype. The V call is TRBV7-2, the J call TRBJ1-2, with D maybe TRBD1 (5 bases). Germline V gene lookup returns CDR1 SGHTA and CDR2 FQGNSA. V lost 6 bases, J lost 4 bases, and 18 bases lay in between. The CDR3 has 15 amino acids. CDR3 region: CASSKPPGPLYGYTF. CDR3 coding DNA: TGTGCCAGCAGTAAGCCCCCGGGACCTCTCTATGGCTACACCTTC.

This clonotype was observed many times. The genes are TRBV3-1 and TRBJ2-3, with 7 bases aligning to TRBD2. The V and J ends lost 2 bases and 5 bases, in that order; junction bases with no gene match: 7. CDR1 is LGHDT and CDR2 is YNNKEL in the germline V gene (reference sequence). There are 15 residues in the CDR3. In DNA form, the CDR3 reads TGTGCCAGCAGCCAATTCGCGGGAGCTAGAGATACGCAGTATTTT. It yields the protein CASSQFAGARDTQYF.